This TCR beta chain was sequenced for a study of blood T cell repertoires in COVID-19. Study summary: There were acute and convalescent COVID-19 samples, and they came from the United States, Italy and Spain. PBMCs, B-cell-depleted T cells, or T cells provided the cDNA or gDNA that made up the material.

The V gene lost 0 bases and the J gene lost 0 bases, with 12 bases spanning the gap. The CDR3 runs 16 residues. Germline V CDR1 and CDR2: GTSNPN, SVGIG (reference sequence). As handled by the study authors: Reference gene primer amplification in the assay estimated nucleated cell counts. Sequencing was performed with immunoSEQ multiplex PCR; in TCRdb, only in-frame clones are kept and a portion is missing. From that table come the V and J calls and clone size; the DNA was used to work out D and trimming. The repertoire includes about 120,000 clones, roughly 81% of them detected once, and roughly 1.4% sits in the top ten.

The sequencing input was peripheral blood. The clonotype comes from a man aged 35 to 55 with acute or convalescent COVID-19. This rearrangement joins TRBV30 to TRBJ2-1; maybe TRBD2 (5 bases). As DNA, the CDR3 is TGTGCCTGGAGTGTACGTCGAGGGAGCTCCTACAATGAGCAGTTCTTC. Protein sequence: CAWSVRRGSSYNEQFF.